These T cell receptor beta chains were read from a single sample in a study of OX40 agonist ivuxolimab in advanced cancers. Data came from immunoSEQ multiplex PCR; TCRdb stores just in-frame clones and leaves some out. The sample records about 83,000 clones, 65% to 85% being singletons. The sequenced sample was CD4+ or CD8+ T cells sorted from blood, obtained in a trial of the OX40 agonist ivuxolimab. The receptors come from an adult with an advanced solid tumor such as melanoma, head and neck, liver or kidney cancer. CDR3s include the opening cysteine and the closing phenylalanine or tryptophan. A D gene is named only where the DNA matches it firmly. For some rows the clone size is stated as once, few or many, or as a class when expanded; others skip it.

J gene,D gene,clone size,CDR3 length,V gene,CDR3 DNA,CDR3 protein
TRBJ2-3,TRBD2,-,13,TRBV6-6,TGTGCCAGCATTGGGGGAGGGAGGGATACGCAGTATTTT,CASIGGGRDTQYF
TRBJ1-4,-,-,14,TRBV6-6,-,CASSSSDSNEKLFF
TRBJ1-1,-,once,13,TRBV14,TGTGCCAGCAGCTTGGGCCTGAACACTGAAGCTTTCTTT,CASSLGLNTEAFF
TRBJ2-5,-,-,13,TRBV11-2,TGTGCCAGCAGCTTCGGCAGGGAAGAGACCCAGTACTTC,CASSFGREETQYF
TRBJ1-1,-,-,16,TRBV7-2,TGTGCCAGCAGCCCGTGGCCGGGAAAAGAGAACACTGAAGCTTTCTTT,CASSPWPGKENTEAFF
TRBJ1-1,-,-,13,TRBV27,TGTGCCAGCAGTTTTCGGGAGGCCACTGAAGCTTTCTTT,CASSFREATEAFF
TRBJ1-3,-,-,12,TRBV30,TGTGCCTGGGGGAGCTCTGGAAACACCATATATTTT,CAWGSSGNTIYF
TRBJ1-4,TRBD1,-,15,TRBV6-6,TGTGCCAGCAGCTTGCAGGGGGCGGCTAATGAAAAACTGTTTTTT,CASSLQGAANEKLFF
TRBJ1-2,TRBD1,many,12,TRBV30,TGTGTGTTGGACAGGGATAACTATGGCTACACCTTC,CVLDRDNYGYTF
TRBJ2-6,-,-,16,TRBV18,TGTGCCAGCTCTCCCGGATCGAGCTCTGGGGCCAACGTCCTGACTTTC,CASSPGSSSGANVLTF
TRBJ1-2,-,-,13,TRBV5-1,TGCGCCAGCCGGGAGACATTGACCTATGGCTACACCTTC,CASRETLTYGYTF
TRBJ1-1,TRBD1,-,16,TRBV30,TGTGCCTGGATGGGGCAGGGGGCGCAGGCCTCCACTGAAGCTTTCTTT,CAWMGQGAQASTEAFF
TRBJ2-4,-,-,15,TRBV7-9,TGTGCCAGCAGCTTTGGGTTGGGGAAGCAAAACATTCAGTACTTC,CASSFGLGKQNIQYF
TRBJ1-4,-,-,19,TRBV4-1,TGCGCCAGCAGCCAAGCCCGGGACTCCTTAGTACAAACTAATGAAAAACTGTTTTTT,CASSQARDSLVQTNEKLFF
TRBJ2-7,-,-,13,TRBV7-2,TGTGCCAGCAGCCCCGGGCCGAGCTACGAGCAGTACTTC,CASSPGPSYEQYF
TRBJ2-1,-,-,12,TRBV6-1,TGTGCCAGCAGTGAAACTTACCCTGAGCAGTTCTTC,CASSETYPEQFF
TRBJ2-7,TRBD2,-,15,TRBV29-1,TGCAGCGTGGCCCCGTTAGCGGGAGGAACCTACGAGCAGTACTTC,CSVAPLAGGTYEQYF
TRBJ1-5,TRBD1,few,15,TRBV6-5,TGTGCCAGCAGGCGTCGGGACAGGGAGAATCAGCCCCAGCATTTT,CASRRRDRENQPQHF
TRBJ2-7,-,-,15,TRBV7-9,TGTGCCAGCAGCGCCCGGACAGTTTCCACCTACGAGCAGTACTTC,CASSARTVSTYEQYF
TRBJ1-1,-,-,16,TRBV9,TGTGCCAGCAGCCCCCGCCCGGGGGGGGGTGGCACTGAAGCTTTCTTT,CASSPRPGGGGTEAFF